This T cell receptor (beta chain) was obtained from a study of blood T cell repertoires in COVID-19. Background on the study: Acute and convalescent COVID-19 specimens originated in the United States, Italy and Spain. T cells, B-cell-depleted T cells, or PBMCs supplied cDNA or gDNA.

Original processing notes: Estimation of nucleated cell counts relied on the amplification of reference gene primers. Profiled with immunoSEQ multiplex PCR; TCRdb holds only in-frame clones, not every one. V, J and clone size are taken as reported in that table, and D and trimming were inferred from the DNA itself. The sample carries some 270,000 clones, roughly 89% recorded once. The germline V and J ends were trimmed by 5 bases and 4 bases, with 15 bases remaining between them. CDR1 is LNHDA and CDR2 is SQIVND in the germline V gene (reference sequence). CDR3 length: 15 amino acids. The source material was peripheral blood. This receptor was obtained from a young man with acute or convalescent COVID-19. The rearrangement links TRBV19 to TRBJ2-1, with D unresolved. CDR3 protein: CASSPTGHFYNEQFF. In DNA, the CDR3 is TGTGCCAGTAGTCCAACGGGTCATTTTTACAATGAGCAGTTCTTC.